A single sample is the source of the 17 T cell receptor beta chains below, sequenced in a study of human T cells and chemical hapten exposure. Time point denoted: pre-sensitization, week 0. Treatment given: therapeutic diphenylcyclopropenone sensitization with weekly scalp DPC. TCRdb analysed the RACE reads with MiXCR anew, one entry per CDR3 protein. The table records 55,000 to 75,000 distinct CDR3 sequences, about 6.7% of them present only once. This specimen consisted of whole blood, obtained in connection with sensitization to the hapten diphenylcyclopropenone (DPC). The receptors shown here come from a woman younger than 45 with alopecia areata. Some clones in this sample may be carry-over from other donors' samples.

This clonotype was picked up many times. The V and J genes are TRBV4-1 and TRBJ1-5; D unresolved. Germline loops: CDR1 MGHRA, CDR2 YSYEKL. The CDR3 runs 13 residues. Trimming shortened V by 4 bases and J by 4 bases, and 8 bases separated the two germline ends. The DNA of the CDR3 is TGCGCCAGCAGCCCAGACGGGAATCAGCCCCAGCATTTT. This encodes CASSPDGNQPQHF.

There are many counts of this clonotype. The V and J genes are TRBV7-2 and TRBJ2-1, with a weak D call TRBD1 (6 bases). V gave up 5 bases and J gave up 4 bases, with 12 bases separating them. This CDR3 is 14 amino acids long. CDR1 is SGHTA and CDR2 is FQGNSA in the germline V gene. The chain's CDR3 is CASSLGQLYNEQFF. The CDR3 coding sequence is TGTGCCAGCAGCCTAGGACAGTTATACAATGAGCAGTTCTTC.

The CDR3 DNA reads TGTGCCAGCAGCCAAGATATCCAGTATGGCTACACCTTC. Its translation is CASSQDIQYGYTF. V is TRBV14 and J is TRBJ1-2; D ambiguous. Germline values: CDR1 SGHDN, CDR2 FVKESK. Deletions cut 0 bases from V and 5 bases from J, with 7 bases between. This CDR3 has 13 residues.

The table lists this clonotype with a few counts. The gene calls are TRBV11-3 and TRBJ2-3; 8 bases agree with TRBD2. The CDR3 contains 15 residues. The germline V gene encodes CDR1 SGHNT and CDR2 YENEEA. J lost 3 bases, V lost 0 bases, and 2 bases had no gene match. The CDR3 loop reads CASSLDPSGTDTQYF. DNA of the CDR3: TGTGCCAGCAGCTTAGATCCTAGCGGGACAGATACGCAGTATTTT.

The table lists this clonotype with a few counts. The chain carries TRBV9 and TRBJ2-1, with TRBD2 identical over 9 bases. The CDR3 is 16 amino acids. Trimming took 3 bases from V and 9 from J; bases not matched to a gene: 13. Per germline, CDR1 SGDLS and CDR2 YYNGEE. CDR3 bases: TGTGCCAGCAGCGGGGGGAACCTAAGGACTAGCGCTGAGCAGTTCTTC. It specifies CASSGGNLRTSAEQFF.

Concerning this clonotype: A much larger clone sits a single nucleotide away, making a read error possible. The chain has TRBV27 and TRBJ2-7, with 11 nucleotides matching TRBD2. The germline V gene has CDR1 MNHEY and CDR2 SMNVEV (reference sequence). The J segment lost 11 bases and the V segment lost 5 bases, leaving 14 bases of the junction unmatched. This CDR3 region has 15 residues. The CDR3 sequence is CASSPTGTSGSEKYF. The CDR3 nucleotides are TGTGCCAGCAGTCCTACCGGGACTAGCGGTTCGGAAAAGTACTTC.

The rearrangement joins TRBV7-9 to TRBJ2-1; D ambiguous. The CDR3 has 14 amino acids. Germline CDR1 is SEHNR and CDR2 is FQNEAQ (reference sequence). The V and J ends lost 4 bases and 9 bases respectively, with 16 bases between them. The CDR3 coding sequence is TGTGCCAGCAGCTCTCACGGATCGGCCGGTGAGCAGTTCTTC. It is translated as CASSSHGSAGEQFF.

A note on this clonotype: This sequence may be a read error, since a much larger clone differs from it by one base. The V and J genes are TRBV20-1 and TRBJ1-6; D gene uncertain. Per germline, CDR1 DFQATT and CDR2 SNEGSKA (reference sequence). The CDR3 totals 14 residues. The CDR3: CSTRGFGVFSPLHF. The CDR3 coding sequence is TGCAGTACTAGAGGCTTTGGGGTTTTTTCACCCCTCCACTTT.

This clonotype was recorded many times. V is TRBV20-1 and J is TRBJ2-3, with 10 bases matching TRBD2. The V gene end was trimmed by 5 bases and the J gene end by 6 bases; junction bases not matched to a gene: 14. The V gene's germline CDR1 is DFQATT and CDR2 SNEGSKA (reference sequence). The CDR3 runs to 16 residues. CDR3 sequence: CSAWGPSGGVQDTQYF. CDR3 nucleotide sequence: TGCAGTGCTTGGGGCCCTAGCGGGGGTGTCCAGGATACGCAGTATTTT.

This clonotype was seen more than once but under ten times. The J gene is TRBJ2-1, the V gene TRBV27, with 11 nucleotides matching TRBD2. V was clipped by 4 bases and J by 5 bases; unmatched bases: 4. CDR1 is MNHEY, CDR2 SMNVEV, per germline (reference sequence). This CDR3 is built from 15 residues. CDR3 sequence: CASSSLAGANNEQFF. Written as DNA, the CDR3 is TGTGCCAGCAGTTCACTAGCGGGGGCAAACAATGAGCAGTTCTTC.

This clonotype was picked up many times. The CDR3 protein is CAISDRTGDQPQHF. As DNA, the CDR3 is TGTGCCATCAGTGATCGAACAGGGGATCAGCCCCAGCATTTT. This chain joins TRBV10-3 and TRBJ1-5; TRBD1 agrees at 7 bases. Germline trimming cut 3 bases from V and 5 bases from J; bases unmatched to any gene: 4. From germline, CDR1 is ENHRY and CDR2 SYGVKD. The CDR3 totals 14 residues.

This clonotype was counted only a few times. V is TRBV28 and J is TRBJ2-7; a possible D gene is TRBD1 (6 bases). CDR1 is MDHEN, CDR2 SYDVKM, per germline. Trimming stripped 1 base from V and 5 bases from J, with 27 bases between. This CDR3 has 19 residues. The CDR3 bases are TGTGCCAGCAGTTTATTCCGAGGGGGTAGGACAGCTACAATCCACGAGCAGTACTTC. This codes for CASSLFRGGRTATIHEQYF. Variable domain in full (rest from reference TRBV28 and TRBJ2-7): DVKVTQSSRYLVKRTGEKVFLECVQDMDHENMFWYRQDPGLGLRLIYFSYDVKMKEKGDIPEGYSVSREKKERFSLILESASTNQTSMYLCASSLFRGGRTATIHEQYFGPGTRLTVT.

This clonotype was counted at least ten times. The chain is built from TRBV29-1 and TRBJ2-3; D is possibly TRBD1 (5 bases). The CDR3 sequence is 16 residues long. V lost 6 bases, J lost 0 bases, and 19 bases lay in between. Germline V gene data show CDR1 as SQVTM and CDR2 as ANQGSEA. The CDR3 DNA follows: TGCAGCGTCGCGACACGTTACAGGAAGAGCACAGATACGCAGTATTTT. Protein product: CSVATRYRKSTDTQYF.

Ten or more counts support this clonotype. The chain carries TRBV11-1 and TRBJ2-7; D is perhaps TRBD1 (5 bases). The CDR3 loop spans 15 amino acids. V was pared by 1 base and J by 1 base, with 11 bases between. The germline V gene encodes CDR1 SGHAT and CDR2 FQDESV (reference sequence). Written as DNA, the CDR3 is TGTGCCAGCAGCTTAGGTCGGTCAGGGTCCTACGAGCAGTACTTC. Translated: CASSLGRSGSYEQYF.

This clonotype occurred many times. The chain recombines TRBV6-4 with TRBJ2-1; TRBD1 might be the D (6 bases). The CDR3 runs to 17 residues. From germline, CDR1 is MRHNA and CDR2 SNTAGT. V dropped 2 bases and J dropped 5 bases, with 19 bases sitting between them. The CDR3 DNA reads TGTGCCAGCAGTGACGGAACACCAGGGGCCGGAAACAATGAGCAGTTCTTC. Its translation: CASSDGTPGAGNNEQFF.

This clonotype has ten or more counts. The chain couples TRBV29-1 to TRBJ2-3; D gene ambiguous. Germline CDR1 reads SQVTM; CDR2 reads ANQGSEA. The CDR3 is made up of 12 amino acids. V lost 4 bases, J lost 6 bases, and 11 bases lay in between. DNA for the CDR3: TGCAGCGTTGTTCTCCCCGGGGATACGCAGTATTTT. It yields the protein CSVVLPGDTQYF.

This clonotype has a count of ten or more. The chain is built from TRBV2 and TRBJ1-6; 8 nucleotides match TRBD1. J gave up 4 bases and V 5 bases, and 4 bases lay outside the gene matches. The CDR3 contains 15 residues. The V gene's germline CDR1 is SNHLY and CDR2 FYNNEI. In nucleotides, the CDR3 is TGTGCCAGCAGTACAGGGGGACAATATAATTCACCCCTCCACTTT. Translated, it gives CASSTGGQYNSPLHF.